The next 5 T cell receptor beta chains were all read from a single sample in a study of blood T cell repertoires in COVID-19. The assay was immunoSEQ multiplex PCR, and TCRdb's table has in-frame clones only and misses some. Of 75,000 to 85,000 clones in the sample, almost 85% were seen once. Material for sequencing was peripheral blood. These receptors were obtained from a human donor in a cohort sampled during active COVID-19.

The chain carries TRBV19 and TRBJ1-5; TRBD1 might be the D (5 bases). Trimming shortened V by 3 bases and J by 2 bases, and 14 bases separated the two germline ends. CDR3 length: 16 amino acids. The V gene's germline CDR1 is LNHDA and CDR2 SQIVND (reference sequence). The chain's CDR3 is CASSIQGRVGNQPQHF. The CDR3 DNA is TGTGCCAGTAGTATTCAGGGCCGGGTCGGCAATCAGCCCCAGCATTTT. Full variable domain (missing parts from reference TRBV19 and TRBJ1-5): DGGITQSPKYLFRKEGQNVTLSCEQNLNHDAMYWYRQDPGQGLRLIYYSQIVNDFQKGDIAEGYSVSREKKESFPLTVTSAQKNPTAFYLCASSIQGRVGNQPQHFGDGTRLSIL.

This clone was observed many times. The chain recombines TRBV9 with TRBJ2-7, with 13 bases matching TRBD2. Germline loops: CDR1 SGDLS, CDR2 YYNGEE. The length of the CDR3 is 15 residues. V dropped 4 bases and J dropped 5; count of bases not matched to a gene: 6. In nucleotides, the CDR3 is TGTGCCAGCAGCCCAGGGACTAGCGGGGACCACGAGCAGTACTTC. This encodes CASSPGTSGDHEQYF.

The rearrangement links TRBV11-2 to TRBJ2-7; TRBD1 agrees at 7 bases. CDR3 length equals 16 residues. V gave up 1 base and J gave up 0 bases; unmatched junction bases: 6. The germline V gene encodes CDR1 SGHAT and CDR2 FQNNGV. The CDR3 loop reads CASSLAKGAGSYEQYF. CDR3 bases: TGTGCCAGCAGCTTAGCGAAGGGGGCAGGCTCCTACGAGCAGTACTTC.

V usage is TRBV9 and J usage is TRBJ2-2; possible D gene TRBD2, 6 bases. This CDR3 is built from 16 residues. V lost 3 bases and J 6 bases, leaving 18 bases between the germline ends. Germline CDR1 reads SGDLS; CDR2 reads YYNGEE. The CDR3 sequence is CASSAVPGLLPGELFF. CDR3 nucleotides: TGTGCCAGCAGCGCGGTCCCGGGACTCCTTCCCGGGGAGCTGTTTTTT. The whole variable domain, remainder taken from reference TRBV9 and TRBJ2-2, is DSGVTQTPKHLITATGQRVTLRCSPRSGDLSVYWYQQSLDQGLQFLIQYYNGEERAKGNILERFSAQQFPDLHSELNLSSLELGDSALYFCASSAVPGLLPGELFFGEGSRLTVL.

This sequence joins TRBV7-3 and TRBJ2-7; TRBD1 might be the D (5 bases). The CDR3 extends over 12 amino acids. Germline CDR1 is SGHTA and CDR2 is FQGTGA. Between the trimmed V and J ends, which lost 0 bases and 5 bases, there was a span of 5 bases. The CDR3 sequence is CASSLTGHEQYF. CDR3 DNA sequence: TGTGCCAGCAGCTTAACGGGGCACGAGCAGTACTTC.